This TCR beta chain is from a study of CD4 T cells in relation to SARS-CoV-2 and coronaviruses. Measured with immunoSEQ multiplex PCR; TCRdb has only the in-frame clones, and not every one. Seen here are under 50,000 clones, around 89% observed once, and the top ten hold 9.2%. CDR3 length: 16 residues. Looked up from germline, CDR1 is LGHNA and CDR2 is YNFKEQ. Trimming pared 1 base from V and 0 bases from J, leaving 10 bases between. The sample was memory CD4+ T cells from PBMCs. This sequence was found in an adult with COVID-19. The V and J genes are TRBV4-2 and TRBJ1-3; D call uncertain. CDR3 loop: CASSQGRSLSGNTIYF. The CDR3 DNA reads as TGTGCCAGCAGCCAAGGACGGTCGCTCTCTGGAAACACCATATATTTT.